A single sample gave rise to the 5 T cell receptor beta chains below, sequenced in a study of tumor-infiltrating lymphocytes in primary liver carcinoma (dated by TCRdb to about 2017). Blood RNA was extracted from unsorted whole blood using TRIzol reagent, and germline DNA was obtained with the DNeasy Blood & Tissue kit. For sequencing, an Illumina HiSeq 2500 was employed. Starting from 450 to 500 ng total RNA, TCRbeta-specific cDNA was produced by reverse transcription with a constant-region primer and ProtoScript II reverse transcriptase. Three nested multiplex PCR rounds, following a slightly modified ARM-PCR procedure, were used to build the TCRbeta libraries. Each of the first two PCR rounds ran for 9 to 11 cycles using multiplex TRBV1-TRBV30 forward primers together with a Cbeta reverse primer. Clones were called with MiXCR by TCRdb after fastp trimmed the public reads at Q25, and only in-frame beta chains were retained. Identical CDR3 proteins give one entry, which carries the most common genes and DNA. In this sample the table shows approximately 330,000 distinct CDR3 sequences, approximately 64% of which occur a single time. Roughly 6% of the sample comes from the top ten.

Material: peripheral blood. These receptors came from a man in his forties or fifties with primary liver carcinoma and hepatitis B virus infection.

Concerning this clonotype: A much larger clone sits a single nucleotide away, making a read error possible. This chain joins TRBV6-2 or TRBV6-3 and TRBJ2-1, with D possibly being TRBD2 (7 bases). This CDR3 spans 13 amino acids. Germline-derived CDR1 and CDR2 are MNHEY and SVGEGT. V gave up 6 bases and J gave up 8 bases, with 14 bases separating them. DNA for the CDR3: TGTGCCAGCAGATTAGGGGGAGGGCATGAGCAGTTCTTC. It encodes CASRLGGGHEQFF.

With respect to this clonotype: This may stem from a read error, because a much larger clone lies one nucleotide away. This chain uses TRBV6-2 or TRBV6-3 with TRBJ2-1, with D perhaps being TRBD1 or TRBD2 (6 bases each). The length of the CDR3 is 17 residues. Germline CDR1 and CDR2: MNHEY and SVGEGT. Here the CDR3 reads CASRHITGGTKYNEQVF. CDR3 nucleotide sequence: TGTGCCAGCAGACATATAACAGGAGGGACAAAGTACAATGAGCAGGTCTTC.

Worth noting for this clonotype: Since a much larger clone is just one base distant, this may be a read error. CDR3 residues: CASSQGLAGARNEQYF. The CDR3 coding sequence is TGTGCCAGCAGCCAAGGACTAGCGGGAGCTCGGAATGAGCAGTACTTC. This rearrangement joins TRBV14 to TRBJ2-7, with 12 bases fitting TRBD2. The CDR3 covers 16 residues. With 1 base clipped from V and 7 bases from J, the junction kept 8 bases outside the gene matches. CDR1 and CDR2 (germline): SGHDN, FVKESK. The whole variable domain, filled in from reference TRBV14 and TRBJ2-7, reads EAGVTQFPSHSVIEKGQTVTLRCDPISGHDNLYWYRRVMGKEIKFLLHFVKESKQDESGMPNNRFLAERTGGTYSTLKVQPAELEDSGVYFCASSQGLAGARNEQYFGPGTRLTVT.

This clonotype was counted once. A clone one base away is much larger, so this may be a read error. This chain links TRBV6-6 with TRBJ2-7; 11 bases align to TRBD2. CDR1 MNHNY and CDR2 SVGAGI come from the germline V gene (reference sequence). The CDR3 has 15 amino acids. The CDR3 reads CANSYLGLADYEQYF. The CDR3 DNA reads TGTGCCAACAGTTACTTGGGACTAGCGGACTACGAGCAGTACTTC.

Of note for this clonotype: The junction departs from the called germline gene at one end, perhaps through a read error. V and J are TRBV11-2 and TRBJ2-1; D is tentatively TRBD1 or TRBD2 (5 bases each). The CDR3 runs to 15 residues. The V gene's germline CDR1 is SGHAT and CDR2 FQNNGV. The CDR3 nucleotides read TGTGCCAGCAGCTTAGACGTGGGGCGGGTGAATGTGCAGTTCTTC. This codes for CASSLDVGRVNVQFF. The full variable domain, its missing parts supplied by reference TRBV11-2 and TRBJ2-1, is EAGVAQSPRYKIIEKRQSVAFWCNPISGHATLYWYQQILGQGPKLLIQFQNNGVVDDSQLPKDRFSAERLKGVDSTLKIQPAKLEDSAVYLCASSLDVGRVNVQFFGPGTRLTVL.